The T cell receptor beta chain under discussion was sequenced for a study of T cell responses to AZD1222 COVID-19 vaccine. The CDR3 has 16 residues. The germline V gene encodes CDR1 LGHNA and CDR2 YNFKEQ. V lost 0 bases and J lost 1, with 12 bases in between. Assay used: immunoSEQ multiplex PCR; TCRdb lists only in-frame clones, some missing. The sample shows 130,000 or so clones, roughly 93% of them seen only once. Study-wide points: Baseline serostatus was positive in only a handful of AZD1222 recipients. Donors were mostly white British, more females; clonal diversity possibly underestimated. A reported finding is that nearly half of spike-specific TCRs target unmutated variant regions. The span of vaccine-associated CD4 TCRs extended across spike, with dominance at 160-218 and 743-854.

With respect to this clone: Its target is not known.

This TCR derives from an adult in good health. The sample here was peripheral blood, taken on day 0 of MenACWY control vaccination. V gene TRBV4-2 combines with J gene TRBJ1-2; D is ambiguous. The CDR3 spells CASSQDHRAYNYGYTF. The CDR3 DNA follows: TGTGCCAGCAGCCAAGATCATAGGGCCTATAACTATGGCTACACCTTC.